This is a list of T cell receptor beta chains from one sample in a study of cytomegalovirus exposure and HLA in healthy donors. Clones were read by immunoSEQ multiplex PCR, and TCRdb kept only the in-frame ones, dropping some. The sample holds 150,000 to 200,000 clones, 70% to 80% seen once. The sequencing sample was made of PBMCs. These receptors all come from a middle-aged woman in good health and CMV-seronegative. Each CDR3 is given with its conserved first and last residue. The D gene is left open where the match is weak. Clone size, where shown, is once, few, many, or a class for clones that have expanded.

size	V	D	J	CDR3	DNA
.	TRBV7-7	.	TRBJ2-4	CASSSLDRVAKNIQYF	TGTGCTAGCAGCTCCCTCGATCGGGTTGCCAAAAACATTCAGTACTTC
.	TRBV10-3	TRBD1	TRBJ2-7	CATEGGDRGVSYEQYF	TGTGCCACCGAGGGAGGGGACAGGGGAGTATCCTACGAGCAGTACTTC
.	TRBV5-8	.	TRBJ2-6	CAGRGGSGANVLTF	TGTGCCGGAAGAGGAGGATCTGGGGCCAACGTCCTGACTTTC
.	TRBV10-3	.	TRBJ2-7	CAIRSDSYEQYF	TGTGCCATCAGGAGCGACAGCTACGAGCAGTACTTC
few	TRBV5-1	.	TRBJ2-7	CASSLERGSYEQYF	TGCGCCAGCAGCTTAGAACGGGGGTCCTACGAGCAGTACTTC
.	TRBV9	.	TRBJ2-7	CASSVSGQNYEQYF	TGTGCCAGCAGCGTATCTGGACAGAACTACGAGCAGTACTTC
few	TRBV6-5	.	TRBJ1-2	CASSLTSGSGGYTF	TGTGCCAGCAGTCTCACTTCTGGGAGTGGTGGCTACACCTTC
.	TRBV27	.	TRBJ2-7	CASSLQAAAHEQYF	TGTGCCAGCAGTTTACAGGCAGCAGCCCACGAGCAGTACTTC
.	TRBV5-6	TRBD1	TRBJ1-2	CASRLKQGVHYGYTF	TGTGCCAGCAGGCTAAAACAGGGGGTCCACTATGGCTACACCTTC
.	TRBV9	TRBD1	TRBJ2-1	CASSVGRGTYNEQFF	TGTGCCAGCAGCGTAGGCAGGGGGACCTACAATGAGCAGTTCTTC
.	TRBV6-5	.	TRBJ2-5	CASIGRRQETQYF	TGTGCCAGCATTGGAAGGAGACAAGAGACCCAGTACTTC
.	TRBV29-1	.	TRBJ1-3	CSVEAPSPGSGNTIYF	TGCAGCGTTGAAGCCCCTAGCCCAGGCTCTGGAAACACCATATATTTT
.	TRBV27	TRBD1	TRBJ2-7	CASSLSRGQYEQYF	TGTGCCAGCAGTTTATCTAGGGGGCAGTACGAGCAGTACTTC
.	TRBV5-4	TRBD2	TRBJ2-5	CASSILSGGEETQYF	TGTGCCAGCAGCATCCTTTCGGGGGGAGAAGAGACCCAGTACTTC
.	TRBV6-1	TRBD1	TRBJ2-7	CASNRQGRLIYEQYF	TGTGCCAGCAACCGACAGGGCCGTCTCATCTACGAGCAGTACTTC
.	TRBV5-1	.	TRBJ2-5	CASSGGYEKETQYF	TGCGCCAGTTCCGGGGGATACGAAAAGGAGACCCAGTACTTC
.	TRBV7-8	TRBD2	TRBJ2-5	CASSLEGLAGGQETQYF	TGTGCCAGCAGCTTAGAGGGACTAGCGGGGGGACAAGAGACCCAGTACTTC
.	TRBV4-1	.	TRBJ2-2	CASSQGGGELFF	TGCGCCAGCAGCCAAGGAGGCGGGGAGCTGTTTTTT
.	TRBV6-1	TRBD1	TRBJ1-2	CASSVGQGNYGYTF	TGTGCCAGCAGTGTGGGACAGGGGAACTATGGCTACACCTTC
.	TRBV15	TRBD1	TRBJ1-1	CATSRDRGQGGWRAFF	TGTGCCACCAGCAGAGATCGTGGACAGGGGGGTTGGCGAGCTTTCTTT
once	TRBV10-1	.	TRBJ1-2	CASSEGLHYGYTF	TGCGCCAGCAGCGAAGGACTTCACTATGGCTACACCTTC
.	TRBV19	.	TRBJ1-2	CASSMAFNYGYTF	TGTGCCAGTAGTATGGCCTTTAACTATGGCTACACCTTC